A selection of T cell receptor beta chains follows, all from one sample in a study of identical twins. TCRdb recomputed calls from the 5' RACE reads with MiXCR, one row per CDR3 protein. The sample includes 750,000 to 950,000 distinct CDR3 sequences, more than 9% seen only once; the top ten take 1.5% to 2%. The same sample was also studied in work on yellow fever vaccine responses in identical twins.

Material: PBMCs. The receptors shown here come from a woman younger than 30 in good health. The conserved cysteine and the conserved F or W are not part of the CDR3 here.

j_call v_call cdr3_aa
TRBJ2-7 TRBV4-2 ASSQRWRSSYEQY
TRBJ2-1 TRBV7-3 ASSQIGQTDYNEQF
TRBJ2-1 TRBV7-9 ASREAGVVNEQF
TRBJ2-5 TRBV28 ASSAQGAGEETQY
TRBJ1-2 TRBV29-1 SVEFQGYGYT
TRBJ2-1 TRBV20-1 SARDIARSNEQF
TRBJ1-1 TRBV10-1 ASSRDRVFTEAF
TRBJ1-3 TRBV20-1 SARQPSGNTIY
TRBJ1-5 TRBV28 ASSSDRGPGQPQH
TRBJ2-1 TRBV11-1 ASSLGPSGGAAYNEQF
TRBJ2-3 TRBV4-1 ASSQDGSTDTQY
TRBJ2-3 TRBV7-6 ASSPRDTHTQY
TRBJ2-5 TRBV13 ASGQLGLAGEETQY
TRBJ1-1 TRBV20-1 SARRLGLTEAF
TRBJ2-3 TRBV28 ASSLYGGRRPSTDTQY
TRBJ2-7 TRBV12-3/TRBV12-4 ASSLRGRREQY
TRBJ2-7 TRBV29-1 SVTGTSEFRVYEQY
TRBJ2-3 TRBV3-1 ASSGRLAGGSDTQY
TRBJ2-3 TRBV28 ASTLGGSTDTQY
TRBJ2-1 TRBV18 ASSPEPFRGRSNEQF
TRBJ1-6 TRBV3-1 ASTPAGNSPLH
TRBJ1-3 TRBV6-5 ASSYGGSTGPGIGIY
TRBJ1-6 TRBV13 ASSLSDTWGSPLH
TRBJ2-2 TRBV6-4 ASSEFVTGELF
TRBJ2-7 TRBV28 ASSLGAGGKNEQY
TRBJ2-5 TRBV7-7 ASTQSLSETQY
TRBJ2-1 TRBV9 ASSGIVRTGTSGRAGEQF
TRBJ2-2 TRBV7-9 ASSLDTPIELF
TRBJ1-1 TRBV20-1 SAMNAEAF
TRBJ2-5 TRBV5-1 ASSWDGGEETQY
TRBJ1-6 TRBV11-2 ASSAGTGGLFDNSPLH
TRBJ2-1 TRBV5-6 ASSPATSGGRLYGWF
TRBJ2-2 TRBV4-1 ASSQVPGGARAGELF
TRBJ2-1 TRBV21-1 ASSKLCGEQF
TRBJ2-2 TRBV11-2 ASSSVGRNTGELF
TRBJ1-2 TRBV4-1 ASSQVGTESYGYT
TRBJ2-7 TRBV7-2 ASSPGWVLSYEQY
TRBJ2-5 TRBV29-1 SVGLAGGKETQY
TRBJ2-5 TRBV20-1 SASGQQETQY